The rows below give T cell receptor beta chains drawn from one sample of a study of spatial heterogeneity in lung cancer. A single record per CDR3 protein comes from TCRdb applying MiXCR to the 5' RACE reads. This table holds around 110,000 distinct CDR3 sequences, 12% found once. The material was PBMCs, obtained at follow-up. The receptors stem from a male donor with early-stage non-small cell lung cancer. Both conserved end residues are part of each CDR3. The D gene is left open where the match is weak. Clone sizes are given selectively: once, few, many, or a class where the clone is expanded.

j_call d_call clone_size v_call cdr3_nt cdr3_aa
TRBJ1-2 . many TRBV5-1 TGCGCCAGCAGCTTGGACACCCATGGCTACACCTTC CASSLDTHGYTF
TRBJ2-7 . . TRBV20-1 TGCAGTGCTAGTATACGTACGGAAGGCTTGTGGTACGAGCAGTACTTC CSASIRTEGLWYEQYF
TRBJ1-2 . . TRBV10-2 TGCGCCAGCAGTGAGTCGGCCGGTTATGGCTACACCTTC CASSESAGYGYTF
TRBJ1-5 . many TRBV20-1 TGCAGTGCTAGAGATAGCGGATATAGCAATCAGCCCCAGCATTTT CSARDSGYSNQPQHF
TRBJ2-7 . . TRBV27 TGTGCCAGCAAACCTGACAGACTTATCCACTACGAGCAGTACTTC CASKPDRLIHYEQYF
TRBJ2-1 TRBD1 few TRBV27 TGTGCCAGCAGTTTCGGGACAGGGTTACGTCGGCAGTTCTTC CASSFGTGLRRQFF
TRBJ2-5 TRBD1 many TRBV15 TGTGCCAACCAGACAGGGGAGGACCAAGAGACCCAGTACTTC CANQTGEDQETQYF
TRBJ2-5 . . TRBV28 TGTGCCAGCAGCTCCTCAGGGTTAGGTGAGACCCAGTACTTC CASSSSGLGETQYF
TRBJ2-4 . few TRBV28 TGTGCCAGCAGGCCCACGGGCCCTCTAGCCAAAAACATTCAGTACTTC CASRPTGPLAKNIQYF
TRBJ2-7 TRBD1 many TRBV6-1 TGTGCCAGCAGTAGGACCGGGACAGTAACCTACGAGCAGTACTTC CASSRTGTVTYEQYF
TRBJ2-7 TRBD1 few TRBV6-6 TGTGCCAGCAGTTACCCGGGACAGGGGGCCTACGAGCAGTACTTC CASSYPGQGAYEQYF
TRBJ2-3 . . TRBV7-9 TGTGCCAGCACCCTAACGGCGGATACGCAGTATTTT CASTLTADTQYF
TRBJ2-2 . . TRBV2 TGTGCCAGCAGGGTCGACAGAACCGGGGAGCTGTTTTTT CASRVDRTGELFF
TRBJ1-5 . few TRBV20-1 TGCAGTGCTAGAACAGGGTATAGCAATCAGCCCCAGCATTTT CSARTGYSNQPQHF
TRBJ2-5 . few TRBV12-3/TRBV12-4 TGTGCCAGCAGTTGGCAACAGGGTGAAGGGGAGACCCAGTACTTC CASSWQQGEGETQYF
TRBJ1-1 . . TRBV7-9 TGTGCCAGCAGCTTATCGCGGACAGCGAACACTGAAGCTTTCTTT CASSLSRTANTEAFF
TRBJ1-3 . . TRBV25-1 TGTGCCAGCAGTAAACAGGGTAACCCTGGAAACACCATATATTTT CASSKQGNPGNTIYF
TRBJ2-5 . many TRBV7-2 TGTGCCAGCAGCATAGGGAGGAGAGAGACCCAGTACTTC CASSIGRRETQYF
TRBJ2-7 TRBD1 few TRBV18 TGTGCCAGCTCACCACGAGGGACAGGGGCCGAGCAGTACTTC CASSPRGTGAEQYF
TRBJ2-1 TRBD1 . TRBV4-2 TGTGCCAGCAGCCAGACGGGGACAGGGGGTTGGAATGAGCAGTTCTTC CASSQTGTGGWNEQFF
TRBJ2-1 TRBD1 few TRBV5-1 TGCGCCAGCAGTTTAACAGGGGACAACTACAATGAGCAGTTCTTC CASSLTGDNYNEQFF
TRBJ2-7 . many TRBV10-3 TGTGCCACCGGCCGGCCAAGGGGGGACGACGAGCAGTACTTC CATGRPRGDDEQYF
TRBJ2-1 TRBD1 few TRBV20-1 TGCAGTGCTAGCCCTTCGGACAGGGGGTACAATGAGCAGTTCTTC CSASPSDRGYNEQFF
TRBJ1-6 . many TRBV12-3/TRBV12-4 TGTGCCAGCAGAGCCGGGGGGCTTTCACCCCTCCACTTT CASRAGGLSPLHF
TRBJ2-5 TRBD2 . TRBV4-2 TGTGCCAGCAGCCCAGGGACTAGCGGGGGGCAAGAGACCCAGTACTTC CASSPGTSGGQETQYF
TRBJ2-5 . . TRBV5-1 TGCGCCAGCAGCTCAGACGGGACCGCCGAGGAGACCCAGTACTTC CASSSDGTAEETQYF
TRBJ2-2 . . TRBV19 TGTGCCAGTAGTGCCTTCAGCCGGCCCGGGGAGCTGTTTTTT CASSAFSRPGELFF
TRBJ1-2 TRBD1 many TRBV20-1 TGCAGTGCTAGAGATACAGGAGGGGGCGTCAATGGCTACACCTTC CSARDTGGGVNGYTF
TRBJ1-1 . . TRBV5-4 TGTGCCAGCAGCGTTGACAGAGGAATCACTGAAGCTTTCTTT CASSVDRGITEAFF
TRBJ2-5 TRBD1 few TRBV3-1 TGTGCCAGCAGCCAAGGAGGATGGGACAGCGAGACCCAGTACTTC CASSQGGWDSETQYF
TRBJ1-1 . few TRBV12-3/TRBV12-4 TGTGCCAGCAATCGGGGGGGCGGATGGACTGAAGCTTTCTTT CASNRGGGWTEAFF
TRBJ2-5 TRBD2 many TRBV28 TGTGCCAGCAGTTCGTCGGGGGGGTTGGCAGAGACCCAGTACTTC CASSSSGGLAETQYF
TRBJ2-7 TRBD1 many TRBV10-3 TGTGCCATCAAGCAAACAGGGGGCTTCTACGAGCAGTACTTC CAIKQTGGFYEQYF
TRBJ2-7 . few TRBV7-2 TGTGCCAGCAGCTTCGGGGGGCTTCGGCTGATTTTC CASSFGGLRLIF
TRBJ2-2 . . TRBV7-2 TGTGCCAGCAGCTTTGGGGGGGCCCAACGACGGTGGGAGCTGTTTTTT CASSFGGAQRRWELFF
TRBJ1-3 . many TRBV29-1 TGCAGCGTTGAAGATCCCTTCTCTGGAAACACCATATATTTT CSVEDPFSGNTIYF
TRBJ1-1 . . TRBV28 TGTGCCAGCAGTAGGGCCGGGGGAAACACTGAAGCTTTCTTT CASSRAGGNTEAFF
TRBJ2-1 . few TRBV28 TGTGCCAGCAGTTTAGGCAGAGCACAATTATACTACAATGAGCAGTTCTTC CASSLGRAQLYYNEQFF
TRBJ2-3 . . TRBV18 TGTGCCAGCTCACCAGACAGCACAGATACGCAGTATTTT CASSPDSTDTQYF
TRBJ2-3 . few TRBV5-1 TGCGCCAGCAGCTCCCGGGGTTTCACAGATACGCAGTATTTT CASSSRGFTDTQYF
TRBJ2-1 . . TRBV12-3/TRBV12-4 TGTGCCAGCAGCCAGACGGGGGGCAATTACAATGAGCAGTTCTTC CASSQTGGNYNEQFF
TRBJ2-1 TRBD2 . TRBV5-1 TGCGCCAGCAGCTTTACTAGCGGGGGATCCCGTAACAATGAGCAGTTCTTC CASSFTSGGSRNNEQFF
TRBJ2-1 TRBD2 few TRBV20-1 TGCAGTGCTAGAGCGGGGCGGGGGTTCAATGAGCAGTTCTTC CSARAGRGFNEQFF
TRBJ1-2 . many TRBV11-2 TGTGCCAGCAGCTTACCAGGAGGGTATGGCTACACCTTC CASSLPGGYGYTF
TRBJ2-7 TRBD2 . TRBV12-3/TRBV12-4 TGTGCCAGCACTCCCGGCGGCGGGGGGGTATACGAGCAGTACTTC CASTPGGGGVYEQYF
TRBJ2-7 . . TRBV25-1 TGTGCCAGCACCGACTCGAGAACGGGGACCTACGAGCAGTACTTC CASTDSRTGTYEQYF
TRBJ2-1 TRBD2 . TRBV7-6 TGTGCCAGCAGCTTAGGAACTAGCGGGGGGGTTGAGCAGTTCTTC CASSLGTSGGVEQFF
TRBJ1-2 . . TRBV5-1 TGCGCCAGCAGCGAAAAGAGAGGACTCGGCTATGGCTACACCTTC CASSEKRGLGYGYTF
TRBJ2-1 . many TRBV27 TGTGCCAGCAGTCCGAGGATCCCCAATGAGCAGTTCTTC CASSPRIPNEQFF
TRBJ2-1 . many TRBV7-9 TGTGCCAGCAGCTTAGCGTTTGGGGGCGAGACCATTTCCTACAATGAGCAGTTCTTC CASSLAFGGETISYNEQFF